This TCR beta chain came from a study of blood T cell repertoires in COVID-19. Study summary: COVID-19 samples from acute and convalescent phases originated in the United States, Italy and Spain. The analysed material was cDNA or gDNA that came from T cells, B-cell-depleted T cells, or PBMCs.

Assay used: immunoSEQ multiplex PCR; TCRdb lists only in-frame clones, some missing. Of about 380,000 clones in the sample, roughly 90% were seen once. V was cut by 4 bases and J by 5 bases, with 12 bases left in between. The length of the CDR3 is 13 residues. In germline, CDR1 is KGHSH, CDR2 LQKENI. This chain links TRBV18 with TRBJ2-7; D remains ambiguous. Sequencing used peripheral blood. The receptor was derived from a man younger than 35 with active or convalescent COVID-19. The CDR3 region is CASSLLKENEQYF. The CDR3 nucleotides are TGTGCCAGCTCACTGCTTAAAGAGAACGAGCAGTACTTC.